The 14 T cell receptor beta chains presented below share a single source sample, sequenced in a study of T cell responses to AZD1222 COVID-19 vaccine. Data came from immunoSEQ multiplex PCR; TCRdb stores just in-frame clones and leaves some out. Of around 99,000 clones listed, roughly 92% are singletons. The sample here was peripheral blood, taken on day 0 of AZD1222 vaccination. The source is an adult in good health.

The genes are TRBV7-2 and TRBJ2-7; 8 bases are a match to TRBD1. J gave up 4 bases and V 4 bases, and 6 bases lay outside the gene matches. Germline V CDR1 and CDR2: SGHTA, FQGNSA. The CDR3 is 14 amino acids. As DNA, the CDR3 is TGTGCCAGCAGCTCGCAGGGGGCAAGTTACGAGCAGTACTTC. This gives the protein CASSSQGASYEQYF.

This clone was observed a few times. The rearrangement joins TRBV2 to TRBJ2-1; TRBD1 matches 10 bases. CDR3 size: 14 residues. CDR1 and CDR2 from the germline V gene are SNHLY and FYNNEI. Unmatched junction bases numbered 9, after V lost 8 bases and J lost 8 bases. CDR3 sequence: CASGRTGGNDEQFF. Here the CDR3 DNA reads TGTGCCAGCGGGAGGACAGGGGGGAATGATGAGCAGTTCTTC.

J is TRBJ2-4 and V is TRBV5-4; the D gene is possibly TRBD1 (5 bases). The CDR3 covers 13 residues. Germline CDR1 SGHNT, CDR2 YYREEE (reference sequence). Trimming cost V 1 base and J 9 bases, with 11 bases left between them. The CDR3 DNA is TGTGCCAGCAGCTTGCAGACACAGGTCATTCAGTACTTC. It yields the protein CASSLQTQVIQYF.

V usage is TRBV11-2 and J usage is TRBJ1-6; D remains ambiguous. Germline CDR1 is SGHAT and CDR2 is FQNNGV. V dropped 0 bases and J dropped 8 bases, with 11 bases sitting between them. There are 15 residues in the CDR3. CDR3 region: CASSLEGRLDSPLHF. The DNA for the CDR3 is TGTGCCAGCAGCTTAGAGGGCAGGTTGGATTCACCCCTCCACTTT.

The chain joins TRBV24-1 to TRBJ2-1; D is unclear. Germline V gene lookup returns CDR1 KGHDR and CDR2 SFDVKD. CDR3 length: 15 amino acids. Between the trimmed V and J ends, which lost 3 bases and 6 bases, there was a span of 14 bases. This chain's CDR3 is CATSDLIRSGNEQFF. CDR3 sequence (DNA): TGTGCCACCAGTGATCTGATCCGATCTGGCAATGAGCAGTTCTTC.

This clone has just a few counts. The chain combines TRBV2 with TRBJ1-6, with a tentative D call TRBD1 (5 bases). The CDR3 consists of 15 residues. With 6 bases removed from V and 7 bases from J, the gap between germline ends came to 16 bases. CDR1 SNHLY and CDR2 FYNNEI come from the germline V gene. CDR3 amino acids: CASSGTSVGNSPLHF. CDR3 sequence (DNA): TGTGCCAGCAGCGGGACGTCGGTCGGGAATTCACCCCTCCACTTT.

The chain is built from TRBV27 and TRBJ2-1; 7 bases are a match to TRBD1. Germline loops: CDR1 MNHEY, CDR2 SMNVEV (reference sequence). The length of the CDR3 is 14 residues. The junction had 6 bases not matched to a gene; V was cut back by 3 bases and J by 7 bases. The CDR3: CASSLPDRRNEQFF. In DNA form, the CDR3 reads TGTGCCAGCAGTTTGCCGGACAGGCGTAATGAGCAGTTCTTC.

This chain uses TRBV6-5 with TRBJ1-4, with 7 bases lining up with TRBD1. CDR1 and CDR2 from the germline V gene are MNHEY and SVGAGI. The CDR3 is 16 residues long. V shed 0 bases and J 5 bases; nucleotides not matched to a gene: 6. CDR3 sequence: CASSYSTDRRNEKLFF. CDR3 in DNA: TGTGCCAGCAGTTACTCGACGGACAGGCGGAATGAAAAACTGTTTTTT.

CDR3 loop: CASTPGFRSNTEAFF. CDR3 DNA sequence: TGTGCCAGCACCCCCGGGTTCCGATCGAACACTGAAGCTTTCTTT. This chain links TRBV14 with TRBJ1-1; D ambiguous. Trimming left V 7 bases short and J 1 base short, with 16 bases between. Germline V gene data show CDR1 as SGHDN and CDR2 as FVKESK. The length of the CDR3 is 15 residues.

The rearrangement links TRBV19 to TRBJ1-5; the D gene is possibly TRBD1 (6 bases). Germline V lookup: CDR1 LNHDA, CDR2 SQIVND (reference sequence). Trimming removed 4 bases from V and 1 base from J, with 8 bases in between. CDR3 size: 14 residues. CDR3 in amino acids: CASSRTVSNQPQHF. CDR3 nucleotides: TGTGCCAGTAGTAGGACAGTAAGCAATCAGCCCCAGCATTTT.

The V and J genes are TRBV5-6 and TRBJ1-2, with D unclear. Germline CDR1 SGHDT, CDR2 YYEEEE. The CDR3 is 12 amino acids. Trimming took 4 bases from V and 1 from J, leaving 5 bases between them. CDR3 DNA: TGTGCCAGCAGCGACCTTAACTATGGCTACACCTTC. It codes for CASSDLNYGYTF.

The chain has TRBV11-2 and TRBJ1-3; 9 nucleotides match TRBD1. With 1 base clipped from V and 7 bases from J, the junction kept 5 bases outside the gene matches. The CDR3 runs to 15 residues. Germline V CDR1 and CDR2: SGHAT, FQNNGV. CDR3 nucleotide sequence: TGTGCCAGCAGCTTAGTGCCCGGGACAGGGAACACCATATATTTT. Its translation is CASSLVPGTGNTIYF.

The rearrangement joins TRBV19 to TRBJ1-5; the match to TRBD1 covers 8 bases. Germline-derived CDR1 and CDR2 are LNHDA and SQIVND (reference sequence). V lost 4 bases and J lost 4; bases outside the gene matches: 3. The CDR3 consists of 14 residues. The CDR3 DNA reads as TGTGCCAGTAGTACCACAGGGGGGAATCAGCCCCAGCATTTT. It encodes CASSTTGGNQPQHF.

The chain links TRBV18 to TRBJ2-2; 8 bases fit TRBD1. J lost 3 bases, V lost 0 bases, and 3 bases had no gene match. This CDR3 has 16 amino acids. Germline V gene lookup returns CDR1 KGHSH and CDR2 LQKENI. CDR3: CASSPPDRADTGELFF. CDR3 DNA sequence: TGTGCCAGCTCACCACCGGACAGGGCCGACACCGGGGAGCTGTTTTTT.